These T cell receptor beta chains were read from a single sample in a study of blood T cell repertoires in COVID-19. TCRdb keeps only in-frame clones here, not all; method: immunoSEQ multiplex PCR. The data contain some 230,000 clones, 70% to 90% of them singletons. Sequencing used peripheral blood. These receptors were collected from a man between 25 and 39 years old who had recovered from COVID-19. Both conserved end residues are part of each CDR3. The D gene is left open where the match is weak. For some rows the clone size is stated as once, few or many, or as a class when expanded; others skip it.

>-|-|TRBV3-1/TRBV3-2|TRBJ1-6
TGTGCCAGCAGCCTAAGCCTAAGCTCCTATAATTCACCCCTCCACTTT
CASSLSLSSYNSPLHF
>-|-|TRBV18|TRBJ2-2
TGTGCCAGCGTCGGGATCCCGAACACCGGGGAGCTGTTTTTT
CASVGIPNTGELFF
>-|-|TRBV6-5|TRBJ2-6
TGTGCCAGCACCCCACAGGGTGCTGGGGCCAACGTCCTGACTTTC
CASTPQGAGANVLTF
>-|-|TRBV6-5|TRBJ1-1
TGTGCCAGCAGGGGGACAGAAGCTTTCTTT
CASRGTEAFF
>-|-|TRBV6-5|TRBJ1-6
TGTGCCAGCAGTTACGAGGCGTTTCGTTCACCCCTCCACTTT
CASSYEAFRSPLHF
>-|-|TRBV9|TRBJ1-1
TGTGCCAGCACCGGACTGTTCAACACTGAAGCTTTCTTT
CASTGLFNTEAFF
>-|-|TRBV5-4|TRBJ2-5
TGTGCCAGCAGCTGGACAGCAGAGACCCAGTACTTC
CASSWTAETQYF
>-|-|TRBV5-5|TRBJ1-6
TGTGCCAGCAGTTCTCCTGGGAGCTCCTATAATTCACCCCTCCACTTT
CASSSPGSSYNSPLHF
>once|-|TRBV28|TRBJ1-5
TGTGCCAGCAGTTTACCAGGGGCCGTAGGTCAGCCCCAGCATTTT
CASSLPGAVGQPQHF
>-|-|TRBV30|TRBJ1-5
TGTGCCTGGAGTGTAGTGAGGAGGGCCCGAGGAAGCAATCAGCCCCAGCATTTT
CAWSVVRRARGSNQPQHF
>few|TRBD1|TRBV3-1/TRBV3-2|TRBJ1-5
TGTGCCAGCAGTCCTGGACAGGGAAAACAGCCCCAGCATTTT
CASSPGQGKQPQHF
>-|TRBD2|TRBV6-5|TRBJ2-1
TGTGCCAGCATTAGCCTAGCGGGTTACAATGAGCAGTTCTTC
CASISLAGYNEQFF
>few|TRBD1|TRBV3-1/TRBV3-2|TRBJ1-1
TGTGCCAGCAGCCGGGACAGGGGTTCCGACACTGAAGCTTTCTTT
CASSRDRGSDTEAFF
>few|-|TRBV6-5|TRBJ1-4
TGTGCCAGCAGTTACCTCTCCTCGGGTGAAAAACTGTTTTTT
CASSYLSSGEKLFF
>-|-|TRBV18|TRBJ1-1
TGTGCCAGCTCACCGCCACTATGGGACACTGAAGCTTTCTTT
CASSPPLWDTEAFF
>-|-|TRBV10-3|TRBJ1-1
TGTGCCTCATCAACTTTAATGAACACTGAAGCTTTCTTT
CASSTLMNTEAFF
>-|-|TRBV5-1|TRBJ2-5
TGCGCCAGCAGCTTCCTCTCAGGCCAAGAGACCCAGTACTTC
CASSFLSGQETQYF
>-|-|TRBV10-1|TRBJ1-1
TGCGCCAGCAGTGAGGGCGGGGGGCGTACTGAAGCTTTCTTT
CASSEGGGRTEAFF
>-|TRBD2|TRBV30|TRBJ2-1
TGTGCCTGTGATAGCGGGGGGGGATACAATGAGCAGTTCTTC
CACDSGGGYNEQFF
>once|TRBD1|TRBV19|TRBJ2-6
TGTGCCAGCTTTCGGGACAGGGGGGCGTCGGCTGGGGCCAACGTCCTGACTTTC
CASFRDRGASAGANVLTF
>-|-|TRBV4-1|TRBJ1-5
TGCGCCAGCAGCCAAGATCGAGGCCCCAATCAGCCCCAGCATTTT
CASSQDRGPNQPQHF
>-|-|TRBV2|TRBJ1-1
TGTGCCAGCAGGGGACATTTTGCTGAAAGTACTGAAGCTTTCTTT
CASRGHFAESTEAFF
>-|-|TRBV19|TRBJ1-1
TGTGCCAGTAGCGGACAGCTGAACACTGAAGCTTTCTTT
CASSGQLNTEAFF
>-|TRBD2|TRBV7-9|TRBJ2-3
TGTGCCAGCAGCTTAGGGGCTAGCGGGGGTACGGATACGCAGTATTTT
CASSLGASGGTDTQYF
>-|-|TRBV19|TRBJ1-2
TGTGCCAGTAGTAACAGAGACCGGGGTACTACCTATGGCTACACCTTC
CASSNRDRGTTYGYTF
>-|TRBD2|TRBV12-5|TRBJ2-2
TGTGCTAGTGGTTTGTTTCGACTAGCGGGGGGGACCGGGGAGCTGTTTTTT
CASGLFRLAGGTGELFF
>-|-|TRBV7-2|TRBJ2-3
TGTGCCAGCAGCTTCCAGGGGGAGGGCACAGATACGCAGTATTTT
CASSFQGEGTDTQYF
>-|-|TRBV27|TRBJ2-3
TGTGCCAGCAGTTTAGGTGGCCTAGTTCGGACAGATACGCAGTATTTT
CASSLGGLVRTDTQYF
>-|TRBD2|TRBV12-3/TRBV12-4|TRBJ2-5
TGTGCCAGCAGTTTAAGCGGGGAGGAGACCCAGTACTTC
CASSLSGEETQYF
>few|TRBD2|TRBV24-1|TRBJ2-1
TGTGCCACCAGTGATTTTCGTGGGCGGGGGGCTCGCAATGAGCAGTTCTTC
CATSDFRGRGARNEQFF
>-|-|TRBV7-9|TRBJ1-6
TGTGCCAGCAGCAAGCCGAATTCACCCCTCCACTTT
CASSKPNSPLHF
>-|-|TRBV5-1|TRBJ1-4
TGCGCCAGCAGCTTGGATGCAGGGTTAGGAAAACTGTTTTTT
CASSLDAGLGKLFF
>-|TRBD2|TRBV19|TRBJ2-3
TGTGCCAGTAGCTGGACTAGCGGGGGGGCTGCGCAGTATTTT
CASSWTSGGAAQYF
>-|-|TRBV7-8|TRBJ2-1
TGTGCCAGCGGCTTGGGCGGGGACTACAATGAGCAGTTCTTC
CASGLGGDYNEQFF
>-|TRBD1|TRBV30|TRBJ1-2
TGTGCCTGGAGTGTAAACAGGGGGGCCTTTAACTATGGCTACACCTTC
CAWSVNRGAFNYGYTF
>-|TRBD2|TRBV5-6|TRBJ2-3
TGTGCCAGCAGCTTGGGACTAGCAGGCAATACGCAGTATTTT
CASSLGLAGNTQYF
>-|-|TRBV7-8|TRBJ1-2
TGTGCCAGCAGCCGCGGGGGGACCGACTATGGCTACACCTTC
CASSRGGTDYGYTF
>-|-|TRBV19|TRBJ2-1
TGTGCCAGTAGTCCCCCTACTCGAGGCTACAATGAGCAGTTCTTC
CASSPPTRGYNEQFF
>once|-|TRBV2|TRBJ1-5
TGTGCCAGCAGCCCCCTTGGGGGGAACGTTGGCCAGCCCCAGCATTTT
CASSPLGGNVGQPQHF
>-|TRBD1|TRBV24-1|TRBJ2-7
TGTGCCACCAGTGGTCCCGACAGGGATAGAAGGTACGAGCAGTACTTC
CATSGPDRDRRYEQYF